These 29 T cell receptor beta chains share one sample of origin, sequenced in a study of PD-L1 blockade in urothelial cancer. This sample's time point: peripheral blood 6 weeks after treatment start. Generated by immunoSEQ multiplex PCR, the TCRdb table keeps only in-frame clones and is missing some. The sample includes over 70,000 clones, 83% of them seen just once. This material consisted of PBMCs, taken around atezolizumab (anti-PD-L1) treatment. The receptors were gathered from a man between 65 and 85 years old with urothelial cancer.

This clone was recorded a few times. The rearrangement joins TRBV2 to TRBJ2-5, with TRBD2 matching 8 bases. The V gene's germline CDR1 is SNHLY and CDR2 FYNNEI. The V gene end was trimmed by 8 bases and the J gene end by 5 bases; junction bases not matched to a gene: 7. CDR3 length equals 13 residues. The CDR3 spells CASGLAGMETQYF. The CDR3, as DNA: TGTGCCAGCGGGTTAGCGGGAATGGAGACCCAGTACTTC. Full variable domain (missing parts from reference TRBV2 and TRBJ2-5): EPEVTQTPSHQVTQMGQEVILRCVPISNHLYFYWYRQILGQKVEFLVSFYNNEISEKSEIFDDQFSVERPDGSNFTLKIRSTKLEDSAMYFCASGLAGMETQYFGPGTRLLVL.

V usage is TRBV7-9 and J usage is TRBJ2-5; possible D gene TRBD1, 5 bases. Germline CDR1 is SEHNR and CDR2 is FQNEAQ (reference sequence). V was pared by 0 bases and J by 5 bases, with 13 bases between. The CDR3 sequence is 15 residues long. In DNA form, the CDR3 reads TGTGCCAGCAGCTTAGCGCTCAGGGCCGCGGAGACCCAGTACTTC. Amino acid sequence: CASSLALRAAETQYF.

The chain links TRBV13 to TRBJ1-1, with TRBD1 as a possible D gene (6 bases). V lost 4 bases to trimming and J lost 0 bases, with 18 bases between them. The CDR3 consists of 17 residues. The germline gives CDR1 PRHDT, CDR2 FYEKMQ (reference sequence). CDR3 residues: CASSYALITGLNTEAFF. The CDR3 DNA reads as TGTGCCAGCAGCTACGCGCTAATCACAGGGCTGAACACTGAAGCTTTCTTT.

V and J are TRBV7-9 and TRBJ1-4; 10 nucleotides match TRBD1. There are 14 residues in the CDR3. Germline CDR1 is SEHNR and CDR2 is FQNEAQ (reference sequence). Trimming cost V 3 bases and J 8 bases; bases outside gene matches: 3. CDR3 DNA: TGTGCCAGCAGCTTGGGACAGGGGAACGAAAAACTGTTTTTT. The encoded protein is CASSLGQGNEKLFF.

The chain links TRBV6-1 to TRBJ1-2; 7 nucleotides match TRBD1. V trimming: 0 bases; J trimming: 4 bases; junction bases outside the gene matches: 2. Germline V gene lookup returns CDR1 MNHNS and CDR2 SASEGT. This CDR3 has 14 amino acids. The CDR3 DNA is TGTGCCAGCAGTGAAGCGGGGACAGCCTATGGCTACACCTTC. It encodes CASSEAGTAYGYTF.

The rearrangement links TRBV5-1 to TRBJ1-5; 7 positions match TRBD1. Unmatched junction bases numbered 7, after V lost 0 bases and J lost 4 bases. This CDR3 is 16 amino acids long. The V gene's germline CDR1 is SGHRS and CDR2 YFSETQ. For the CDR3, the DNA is TGCGCCAGCAGCTTGGAGGGGACAGCTATTAATCAGCCCCAGCATTTT. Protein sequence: CASSLEGTAINQPQHF.

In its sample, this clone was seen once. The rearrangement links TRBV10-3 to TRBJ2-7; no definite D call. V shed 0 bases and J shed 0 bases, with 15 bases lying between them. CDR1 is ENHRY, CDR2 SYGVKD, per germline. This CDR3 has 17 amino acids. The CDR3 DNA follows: TGTGCCATCAGTGAGTCTGGTCGAGGAGCAGACTCCTACGAGCAGTACTTC. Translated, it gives CAISESGRGADSYEQYF.

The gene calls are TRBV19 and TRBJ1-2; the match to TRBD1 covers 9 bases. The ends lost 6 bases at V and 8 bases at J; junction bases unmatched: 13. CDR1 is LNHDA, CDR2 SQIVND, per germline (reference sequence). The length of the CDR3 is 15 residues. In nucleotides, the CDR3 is TGTGCCAGTAGCCCCCCTACCGGGACAGGGAAGGGCTACACCTTC. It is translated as CASSPPTGTGKGYTF. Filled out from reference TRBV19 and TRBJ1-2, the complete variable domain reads DGGITQSPKYLFRKEGQNVTLSCEQNLNHDAMYWYRQDPGQGLRLIYYSQIVNDFQKGDIAEGYSVSREKKESFPLTVTSAQKNPTAFYLCASSPPTGTGKGYTFGSGTRLTVV.

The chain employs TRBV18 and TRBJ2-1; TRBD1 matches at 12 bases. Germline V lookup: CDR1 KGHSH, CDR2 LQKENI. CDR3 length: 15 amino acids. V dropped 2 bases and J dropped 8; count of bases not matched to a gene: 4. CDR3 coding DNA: TGTGCCAGCTCACCAGGGACAGGGGGCAGGGATGAGCAGTTCTTC. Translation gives CASSPGTGGRDEQFF.

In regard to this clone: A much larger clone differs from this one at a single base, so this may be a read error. This CDR3 is CASSPDRGSGYTF. CDR3 in DNA: TGTGCCAGCAGCCCGGACAGGGGCTCTGGCTACACCTTC. This chain links TRBV11-2 with TRBJ1-2; 9 nucleotides agree with TRBD1. The V gene end was trimmed by 5 bases and the J gene end by 7 bases; junction bases not matched to a gene: 5. This CDR3 has 13 amino acids. Per the germline V gene, CDR1 is SGHAT and CDR2 is FQNNGV.

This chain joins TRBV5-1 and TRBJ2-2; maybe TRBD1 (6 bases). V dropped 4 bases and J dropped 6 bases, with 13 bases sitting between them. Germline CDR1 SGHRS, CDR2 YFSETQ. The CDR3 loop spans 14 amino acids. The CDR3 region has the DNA TGCGCCAGCAGCCCCCCCACAGGGTCCGGGGAGCTGTTTTTT. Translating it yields CASSPPTGSGELFF.

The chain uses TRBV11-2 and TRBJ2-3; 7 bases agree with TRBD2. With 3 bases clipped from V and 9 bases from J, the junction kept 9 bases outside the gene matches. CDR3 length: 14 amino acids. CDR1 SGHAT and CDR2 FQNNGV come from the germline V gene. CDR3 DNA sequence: TGTGCCAGCAGCTTGGGGGGGACCGATACAACGCAGTATTTT. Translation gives CASSLGGTDTTQYF. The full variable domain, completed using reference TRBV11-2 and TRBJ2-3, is EAGVAQSPRYKIIEKRQSVAFWCNPISGHATLYWYQQILGQGPKLLIQFQNNGVVDDSQLPKDRFSAERLKGVDSTLKIQPAKLEDSAVYLCASSLGGTDTTQYFGPGTRLTVL.

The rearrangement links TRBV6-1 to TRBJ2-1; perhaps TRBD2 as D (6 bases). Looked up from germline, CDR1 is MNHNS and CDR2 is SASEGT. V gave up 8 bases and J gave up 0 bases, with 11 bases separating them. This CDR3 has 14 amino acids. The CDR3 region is CASLYGSSYNEQFF. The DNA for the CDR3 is TGTGCCAGCCTGTACGGGAGCTCCTACAATGAGCAGTTCTTC.

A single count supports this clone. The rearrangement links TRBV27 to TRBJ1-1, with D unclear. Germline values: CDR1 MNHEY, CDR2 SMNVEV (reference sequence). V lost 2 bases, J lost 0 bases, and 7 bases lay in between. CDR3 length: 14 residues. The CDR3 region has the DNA TGTGCCAGCAGTTTAACAGCTATGAACACTGAAGCTTTCTTT. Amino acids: CASSLTAMNTEAFF.

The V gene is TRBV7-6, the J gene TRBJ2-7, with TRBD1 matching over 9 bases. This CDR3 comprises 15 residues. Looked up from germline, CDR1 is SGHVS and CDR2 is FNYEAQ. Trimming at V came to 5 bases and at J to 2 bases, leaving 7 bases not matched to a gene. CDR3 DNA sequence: TGTGCCAGCAGCCCGGGGACAGGGACTACCTACGAGCAGTACTTC. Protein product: CASSPGTGTTYEQYF. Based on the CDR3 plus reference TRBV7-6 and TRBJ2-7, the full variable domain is GAGVSQSPRYKVTKRGQDVALRCDPISGHVSLYWYRQALGQGPEFLTYFNYEAQQDKSGLPNDRFSAERPEGSISTLTIQRTEQRDSAMYRCASSPGTGTTYEQYFGPGTRLTVT.

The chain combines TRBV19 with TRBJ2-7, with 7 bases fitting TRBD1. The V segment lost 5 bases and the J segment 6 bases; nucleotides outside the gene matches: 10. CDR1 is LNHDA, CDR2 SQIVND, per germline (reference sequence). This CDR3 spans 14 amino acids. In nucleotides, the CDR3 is TGTGCCAGTAGTTTAGCTCGACAGGGTGGCGAGCAGTACTTC. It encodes CASSLARQGGEQYF.

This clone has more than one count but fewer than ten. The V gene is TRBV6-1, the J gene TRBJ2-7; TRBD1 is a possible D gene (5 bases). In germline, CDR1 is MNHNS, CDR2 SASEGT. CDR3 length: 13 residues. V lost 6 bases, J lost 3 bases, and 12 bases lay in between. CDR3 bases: TGTGCCAGCAGCCGGACACGGAACTACGAGCAGTACTTC. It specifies CASSRTRNYEQYF.

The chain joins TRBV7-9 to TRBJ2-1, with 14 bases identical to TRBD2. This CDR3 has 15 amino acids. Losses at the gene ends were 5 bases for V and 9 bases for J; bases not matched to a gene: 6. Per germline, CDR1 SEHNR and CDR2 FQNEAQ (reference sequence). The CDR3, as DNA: TGTGCCAGCAGCCAGCCGGGACTAGCGGGGGTTGAGCAGTTCTTC. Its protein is CASSQPGLAGVEQFF.

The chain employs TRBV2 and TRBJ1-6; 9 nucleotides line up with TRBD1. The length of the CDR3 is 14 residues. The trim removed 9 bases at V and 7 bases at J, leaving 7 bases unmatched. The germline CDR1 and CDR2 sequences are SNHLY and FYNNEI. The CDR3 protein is CASLRDRVNSPLHF. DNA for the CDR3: TGTGCCAGTTTAAGGGACAGGGTCAATTCACCCCTCCACTTT.

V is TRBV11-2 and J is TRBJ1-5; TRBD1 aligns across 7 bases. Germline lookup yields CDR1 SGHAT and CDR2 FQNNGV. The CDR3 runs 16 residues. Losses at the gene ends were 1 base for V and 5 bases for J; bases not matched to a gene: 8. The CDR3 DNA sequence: TGTGCCAGCAGCTTAGGGACCCGGGACAGTTATCAGCCCCAGCATTTT. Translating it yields CASSLGTRDSYQPQHF.

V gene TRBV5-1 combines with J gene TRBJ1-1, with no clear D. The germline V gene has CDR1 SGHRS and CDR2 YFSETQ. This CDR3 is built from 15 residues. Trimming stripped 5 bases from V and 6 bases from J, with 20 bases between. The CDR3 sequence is CASRAGEWKEAEAFF. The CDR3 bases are TGCGCCAGCAGGGCCGGGGAGTGGAAGGAGGCTGAAGCTTTCTTT.

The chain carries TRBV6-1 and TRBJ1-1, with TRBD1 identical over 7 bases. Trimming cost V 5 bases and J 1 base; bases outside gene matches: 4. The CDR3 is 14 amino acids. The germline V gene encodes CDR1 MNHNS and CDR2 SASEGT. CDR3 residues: CASSSGQENTEAFF. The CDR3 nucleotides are TGTGCCAGCAGTTCAGGACAGGAGAACACTGAAGCTTTCTTT.

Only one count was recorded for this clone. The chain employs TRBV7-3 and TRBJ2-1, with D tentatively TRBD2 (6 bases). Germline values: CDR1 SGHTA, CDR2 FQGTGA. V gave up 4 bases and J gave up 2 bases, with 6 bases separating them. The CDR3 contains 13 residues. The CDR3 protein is CASSSSAYNEQFF. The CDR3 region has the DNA TGTGCCAGCAGCTCTAGCGCCTACAATGAGCAGTTCTTC.

The chain's CDR3 is CASSSLRTSGSYTQYF. Written as DNA, the CDR3 is TGTGCCAGCAGTTCTCTCCGGACTAGCGGCTCTTATACGCAGTATTTT. The V and J genes are TRBV7-2 and TRBJ2-3, with 10 positions matching TRBD2. This CDR3 is built from 16 residues. V shed 6 bases and J 7 bases; nucleotides not matched to a gene: 13. Germline V gene lookup returns CDR1 SGHTA and CDR2 FQGNSA.

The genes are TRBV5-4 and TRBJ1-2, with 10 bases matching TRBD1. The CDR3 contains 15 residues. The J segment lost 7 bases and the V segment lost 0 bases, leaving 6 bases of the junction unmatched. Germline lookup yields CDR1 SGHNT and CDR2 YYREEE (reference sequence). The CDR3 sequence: CASSLEDRGESGYTF. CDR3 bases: TGTGCCAGCAGCTTGGAGGACAGGGGGGAGTCTGGCTACACCTTC.

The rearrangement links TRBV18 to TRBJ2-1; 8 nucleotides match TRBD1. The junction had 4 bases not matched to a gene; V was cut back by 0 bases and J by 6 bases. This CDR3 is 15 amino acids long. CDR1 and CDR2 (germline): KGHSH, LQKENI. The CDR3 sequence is CASSPPTGQGNEQFF. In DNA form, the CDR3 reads TGTGCCAGCTCACCACCCACCGGACAGGGCAATGAGCAGTTCTTC.

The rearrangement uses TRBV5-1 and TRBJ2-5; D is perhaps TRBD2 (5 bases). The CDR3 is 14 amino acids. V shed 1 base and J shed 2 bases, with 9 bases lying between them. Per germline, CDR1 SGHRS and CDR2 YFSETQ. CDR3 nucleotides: TGCGCCAGCAGCTTGACGAGCGGACAAGAGACCCAGTACTTC. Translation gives CASSLTSGQETQYF.

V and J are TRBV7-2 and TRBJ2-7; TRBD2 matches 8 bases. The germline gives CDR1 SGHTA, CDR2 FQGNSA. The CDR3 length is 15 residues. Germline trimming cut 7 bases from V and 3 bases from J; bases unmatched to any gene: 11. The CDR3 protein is CASTTQVAGGYEQYF. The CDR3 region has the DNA TGTGCCAGCACTACCCAGGTGGCGGGGGGCTACGAGCAGTACTTC.

The DNA of the CDR3 is TGTGCCAGCACCGGGGGGACGGGGGGAGAGACCCAGTACTTC. It encodes CASTGGTGGETQYF. The chain carries TRBV5-4 and TRBJ2-5; 7 nucleotides line up with TRBD2. CDR3 length: 14 amino acids. CDR1 and CDR2 from the germline V gene are SGHNT and YYREEE (reference sequence). V was pared by 6 bases and J by 4 bases, with 9 bases of the junction left unmatched.